These 19 T cell receptor beta chains originate from one sample sequenced in a study of OX40 agonist ivuxolimab in advanced cancers. Sequencing was performed with immunoSEQ multiplex PCR; in TCRdb, only in-frame clones are kept and a portion is missing. In the table there are roughly 70,000 clones, 85% of which are singletons. The sample consisted of CD4+ or CD8+ T cells sorted from blood, taken in a trial of the OX40 agonist ivuxolimab. These receptors all come from an adult with an advanced solid tumor such as melanoma, head and neck, liver or kidney cancer.

This clone was seen only once. The rearrangement joins TRBV6-5 to TRBJ1-3; D is unresolved. Trimming took 7 bases from V and 0 from J, leaving 10 bases between them. In germline, CDR1 is MNHEY, CDR2 SVGAGI. The CDR3 is made up of 14 amino acids. The CDR3 loop reads CASMITFSGNTIYF. Written as DNA, the CDR3 is TGTGCCAGCATGATAACCTTCTCTGGAAACACCATATATTTT.

This clone was counted between two and nine times. The rearrangement links TRBV6-6 to TRBJ1-2, with D perhaps matching TRBD1 (6 bases). Trimming took 4 bases from V and 10 from J, leaving 10 bases between them. This CDR3 spans 11 amino acids. CDR1 and CDR2 (germline): MNHNY, SVGAGI (reference sequence). The CDR3 here is CASSSQGIYTF. The CDR3 nucleotides are TGTGCCAGCAGTTCCCAGGGGATCTACACCTTC.

The chain couples TRBV30 to TRBJ1-1, with 8 nucleotides matching TRBD1. CDR1 and CDR2 from the germline V gene are GTSNPN and SVGIG (reference sequence). V lost 2 bases, J lost 12 bases, and 8 bases stayed unmatched. This CDR3 is built from 12 residues. The CDR3 DNA is TGTGCCTGGAGTTCTGGACAGGGTAAGACTTTCTTT. Translating it yields CAWSSGQGKTFF.

CDR3 sequence: CASSYRGEGYTF. The CDR3 DNA sequence: TGTGCCAGCAGTTACAGGGGCGAGGGCTACACCTTC. The chain recombines TRBV6-5 with TRBJ1-2; a weak D match, TRBD1 (5 bases). The CDR3 totals 12 residues. Looked up from germline, CDR1 is MNHEY and CDR2 is SVGAGI. V shed 2 bases and J shed 8 bases, with 9 bases lying between them.

The rearrangement joins TRBV30 to TRBJ1-3; D possibly corresponds to TRBD1 (5 bases). The CDR3 sequence is 15 residues long. Germline loops: CDR1 GTSNPN, CDR2 SVGIG (reference sequence). Trimming shortened V by 7 bases and J by 0 bases, and 16 bases separated the two germline ends. CDR3 sequence reads: CAFAGASPSGNTIYF. The CDR3 nucleotides read TGTGCCTTCGCCGGGGCCTCTCCCTCTGGAAACACCATATATTTT.

The chain couples TRBV5-1 to TRBJ2-5, with 9 bases lining up with TRBD1. Looked up from germline, CDR1 is SGHRS and CDR2 is YFSETQ. This CDR3 region has 14 residues. The J segment lost 4 bases and the V segment lost 3 bases, leaving 4 bases of the junction unmatched. Here the CDR3 reads CASSSGQGGETQYF. Here the CDR3 DNA reads TGCGCCAGCAGCTCGGGACAGGGAGGAGAGACCCAGTACTTC.

The CDR3 region is CASSLQRENEQYF. The CDR3 nucleotides are TGTGCCAGCAGCTTACAGCGGGAGAACGAGCAGTACTTC. The V call is TRBV7-3, the J call TRBJ2-7, with TRBD2 matching over 8 bases. Germline V gives CDR1 SGHTA, CDR2 FQGTGA. V trimming: 2 bases; J trimming: 5 bases; junction bases outside the gene matches: 2. The CDR3 is 13 residues long.

V is TRBV2 and J is TRBJ2-5, with a tentative D call TRBD1 (6 bases). Germline assignment: CDR1 SNHLY and CDR2 FYNNEI. V gave up 3 bases and J gave up 5 bases, with 16 bases separating them. This CDR3 is 15 amino acids long. The CDR3 spells CASSEDVRDTETQYF. CDR3 nucleotides: TGTGCCAGCAGTGAGGATGTCCGGGACACCGAGACCCAGTACTTC.

The gene calls are TRBV7-2 and TRBJ2-7; 7 nucleotides line up with TRBD2. From germline, CDR1 is SGHTA and CDR2 FQGNSA. Trimming removed 5 bases from V and 3 bases from J; junction bases left unmatched: 4. This CDR3 is built from 13 residues. CDR3 in DNA: TGTGCCAGCAGCATGACTAGCTACTACGAGCAGTACTTC. As protein: CASSMTSYYEQYF. The variable domain in full, with the rest retrieved from reference TRBV7-2 and TRBJ2-7, is GAGVSQSPSNKVTEKGKDVELRCDPISGHTALYWYRQSLGQGLEFLIYFQGNSAPDKSGLPSDRFSAERTGGSVSTLTIQRTQQEDSAVYLCASSMTSYYEQYFGPGTRLTVT.

CDR3 nucleotides: TGTGCCAGCAGTTCGACTAGGTTGGGGGAGCTGTTTTTT. It codes for CASSSTRLGELFF. This chain uses TRBV6-5 with TRBJ2-2; D might be TRBD2 (6 bases). The CDR3 runs 13 residues. Germline assignment: CDR1 MNHEY and CDR2 SVGAGI. V lost 4 bases to trimming and J lost 8 bases, with 11 bases between them.

This clone has only a few counts. V is TRBV19 and J is TRBJ1-3; D is uncertain. Trimming cost V 5 bases and J 3 bases, with 5 bases left between them. CDR1 LNHDA and CDR2 SQIVND come from the germline V gene (reference sequence). This CDR3 has 12 residues. CDR3 coding DNA: TGTGCCAGTAGTGATCTTGGAAACACCATATATTTT. Encoded protein: CASSDLGNTIYF.

J is TRBJ2-7 and V is TRBV5-6; 8 bases line up with TRBD1. The J segment lost 4 bases and the V segment lost 4 bases, leaving 10 bases of the junction unmatched. Germline V lookup: CDR1 SGHDT, CDR2 YYEEEE. The CDR3 has 15 amino acids. The CDR3 protein is CASSLTGATPYEQYF. CDR3 DNA sequence: TGTGCCAGCAGCCTGACAGGGGCCACCCCTTACGAGCAGTACTTC.

The chain employs TRBV10-2 and TRBJ2-7, with D tentatively TRBD1 (6 bases). Germline CDR1 WSHSY, CDR2 SAAADI. This CDR3 is built from 16 residues. V dropped 3 bases and J dropped 4 bases, with 19 bases sitting between them. CDR3 amino acids: CASSESRDTLSYEQYF. The DNA for the CDR3 is TGCGCCAGCAGTGAAAGCCGGGACACCCTTTCGTACGAGCAGTACTTC.

V and J are TRBV12-2 and TRBJ2-2; the DNA was not used to check the table's D call, TRBD2. TRBV12-2 counts as a pseudogene. The CDR3 runs 16 residues. This chain's CDR3 is CASRLTPSGGTGELFF. In DNA, the CDR3 is TGTGCAAGTCGCTTAACACCCAGCGGTGGCACCGGGGAGCTGTTTTTT.

The gene calls are TRBV6-8 and TRBJ2-7, with D uncertain. The CDR3 is made up of 10 amino acids. With 6 bases removed from V and 2 bases from J, the gap between germline ends came to 2 bases. From germline, CDR1 is MNHGY and CDR2 SAAAGT. The CDR3 is CASRAYEQYF. Written as DNA, the CDR3 is TGTGCCAGCAGGGCCTACGAGCAGTACTTC.

This clone has more than one count but fewer than ten. The chain has TRBV11-1 and TRBJ2-7; 10 nucleotides align to TRBD1. J lost 3 bases, V lost 7 bases, and 6 bases had no gene match. Germline V gene data show CDR1 as SGHAT and CDR2 as FQDESV (reference sequence). CDR3 length: 14 residues. The CDR3 DNA follows: TGTGCCAGCACCACCGGGACAGGGGACTACGAGCAGTACTTC. It codes for CASTTGTGDYEQYF.

The V call is TRBV27, the J call TRBJ1-3, with a tentative D call TRBD1 (5 bases). CDR1 and CDR2 (germline): MNHEY, SMNVEV (reference sequence). Trimming took off 5 bases at V and 0 bases at J, with 14 bases between the two ends. This CDR3 is built from 16 residues. CDR3 residues: CASSLRGSSSGNTIYF. The CDR3, as DNA: TGTGCCAGCAGTCTGCGGGGGTCGAGCTCTGGAAACACCATATATTTT.

V usage is TRBV7-9 and J usage is TRBJ2-7, with TRBD2 matching over 13 bases. This CDR3 has 15 amino acids. CDR1 is SEHNR, CDR2 FQNEAQ, per germline (reference sequence). The V and J ends lost 4 bases and 5 bases, in that order; junction bases with no gene match: 5. The CDR3 protein is CASSSRLAGGNEQYF. The CDR3, as DNA: TGTGCCAGCAGCTCGAGACTAGCGGGAGGAAACGAGCAGTACTTC.

This rearrangement joins TRBV2 to TRBJ1-2; 7 nucleotides align to TRBD1. Germline trimming cut 8 bases from V and 3 bases from J; bases unmatched to any gene: 9. In germline, CDR1 is SNHLY, CDR2 FYNNEI. This CDR3 is built from 14 residues. The CDR3 is CASGPRQGYYGYTF. DNA for the CDR3: TGTGCCAGCGGTCCGAGACAGGGTTACTATGGCTACACCTTC. Together with reference TRBV2 and TRBJ1-2, the CDR3 gives the full variable domain: EPEVTQTPSHQVTQMGQEVILRCVPISNHLYFYWYRQILGQKVEFLVSFYNNEISEKSEIFDDQFSVERPDGSNFTLKIRSTKLEDSAMYFCASGPRQGYYGYTFGSGTRLTVV.